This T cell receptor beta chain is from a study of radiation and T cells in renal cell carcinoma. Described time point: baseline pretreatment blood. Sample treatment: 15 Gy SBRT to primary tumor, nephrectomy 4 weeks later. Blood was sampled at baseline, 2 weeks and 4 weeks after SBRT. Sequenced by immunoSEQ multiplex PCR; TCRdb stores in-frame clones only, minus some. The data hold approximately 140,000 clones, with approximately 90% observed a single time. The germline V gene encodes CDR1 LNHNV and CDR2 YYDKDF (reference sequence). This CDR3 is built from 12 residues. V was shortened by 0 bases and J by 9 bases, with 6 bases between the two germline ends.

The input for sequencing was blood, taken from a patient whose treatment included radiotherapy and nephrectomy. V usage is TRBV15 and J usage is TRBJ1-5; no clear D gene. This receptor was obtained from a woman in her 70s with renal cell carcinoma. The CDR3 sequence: CATSREGGPQHF. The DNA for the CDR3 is TGTGCCACCAGCAGAGAGGGAGGGCCCCAGCATTTT.